This section outlines one T cell receptor (beta chain) sequence together with its context. This clone was found a few times. Which antigen it targets is not known. No much larger clone exists at a distance of one base, and base qualities are not known. Reading from cysteine to phenylalanine, the CDR3 counts 14 amino acids. Kept here is only the CDR3 DNA, which spans 42 bases and is read in frame from base 1. The germline V gene sets CDR1 to SNHLY and CDR2 to FYNNEI. Germline trimming: 2 bases from V, 6 bases from J; junction bases outside gene matches: 7. This sample is part of a study of beta chain features in type 1 diabetes (dated by TCRdb to 2017 to 2018). The study in broad terms: Patients and healthy donors did not differ in mean age, gender distribution, total cell number or subset yield. A total of around 110,000,000 sorted cells were examined across all samples, and RNA yield correlated strongly with the number of cells per subset. In the study, TCRB repertoires of sorted circulating CD4+ T cell subsets from recently diagnosed type 1 diabetes patients were compared with those of matched healthy donors. Regulatory and stem cell-like memory subsets were obtained from only 8 patients and about 8 healthy donors, while naive and central memory subsets were obtained from all 28 donors.

Study-level results and caveats: HLA sub-analyses involved small numbers of individuals, so any influence of HLA type on TCRB rearrangement remained unresolved. The naive, central memory and regulatory TCRB repertoires appeared to resemble one another more closely among patients than among healthy donors. Sequencing cDNA rather than genomic DNA could over-represent highly expressing activated cells, although activation and CD3 levels did not differ between groups. At VDJ recombination sites, type 1 diabetes patients had fewer insertions and more deleted nucleotides, which implies abnormalities in thymic rearrangement. Shorter templates might be favored by PCR, yet because patient and control samples were amplified and corrected together, any such skew would affect both groups equally. A moderate but significant shortening of TCRB CDR3 length was observed in type 1 diabetes patients in all four CD4+ subsets.

The entire isolated RNA was reverse transcribed using the High Capacity cDNA Reverse Transcription Kit, and thus expressed TCRB transcripts were sequenced. Deep immunoSEQ sequencing was performed on naive, central memory and regulatory T cell samples, with an average of about 3.6 million total reads per sample. After sorted cells were lysed in RLT buffer, RNA was extracted with DNase-treated RNeasy Micro or Mini kits, with the choice depending on cell number. To prevent cross-contamination, each cell subset was processed individually, whereas patient and healthy donor samples were processed jointly. Using the immunoSEQ multiplex PCR, TCRB sequences were amplified from cDNA into 87-bp fragments spanning the CDR3 region. Sequencing of the amplicons was performed on the Illumina HiSeq platform. As for how the authors treated the data: Synthetic template baselines were used to correct PCR bias computationally, reads within Hamming distance 2 were collapsed, and singletons that could not be merged were discarded. Reads were aligned against IMGT to assign V, D and J genes, CDR3 length and insertions or deletions at six rearrangement sites. Within each subset, clonotype counts were normalized to sorted cell number, and only after that were true diversity and Gini coefficients computed with the tcR R package. Repertoire sharing was quantified using the overlap coefficient calculated on TCRB nucleotide sequences. As a proxy for the pre-selection repertoire, out-of-frame TCRB sequences from naive cells were analyzed. The source is immuneACCESS, and TCRdb retained only in-frame sequences with V and J called. Part of the clones is not carried over; for the studies checked, unresolved V genes explain less than half of this, and the remainder is unexplained. The DNA gave D and trimming, while V, J and clone size come from that table. For this sample there are approximately 200,000 clones; roughly 9.6% appear just once. Under 0.045% of the sample lies in the top ten.

Each donor gave one peripheral blood draw, roughly 110 mL on average, collected into heparinised tubes. Using a panel that included CD45RO, CCR7, CD25, CD127, CD95 and CD27, naive, central memory, regulatory and stem cell-like memory CD4+ T cells were sorted on a BD FACSAria II. Every sorted population had a purity above 95%. PBMCs were isolated immediately by Lymphoprep density gradient centrifugation and stained directly without culture. So that batch effects would be minimized, each experiment stained and sorted samples in pairs, pairing one healthy donor with one patient. The sequenced material came from naive CD4+ T cells from blood. The cell subset or site label corresponds to: true naive CD4+ T cells. The sequence was obtained from a woman aged 18 to 35 in good health. The chain is made from TRBV2 and TRBJ2-7; 7 central bases correspond to TRBD1. The CDR3 region has the sequence CASSEYATGLEQYF. The DNA reads TGTGCCAGCAGTGAATACGCGACAGGGCTCGAGCAGTACTTC.